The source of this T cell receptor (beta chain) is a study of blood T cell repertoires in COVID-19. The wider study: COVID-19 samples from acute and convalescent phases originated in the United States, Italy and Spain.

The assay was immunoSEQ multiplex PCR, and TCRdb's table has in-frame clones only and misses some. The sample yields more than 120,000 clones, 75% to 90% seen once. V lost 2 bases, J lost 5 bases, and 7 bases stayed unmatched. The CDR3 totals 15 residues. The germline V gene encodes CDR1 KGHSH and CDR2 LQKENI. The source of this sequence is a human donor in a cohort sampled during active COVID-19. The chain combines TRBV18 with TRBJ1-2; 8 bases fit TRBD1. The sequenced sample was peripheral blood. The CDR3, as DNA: TGTGCCAGCTCACCATCCGGGACAGGAGGGTATGGCTACACCTTC. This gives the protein CASSPSGTGGYGYTF.